Listed below are T cell receptor beta chains from one sample, sequenced in a study of cytomegalovirus exposure and HLA in healthy donors. Using immunoSEQ multiplex PCR, the repertoire was profiled, and TCRdb retains in-frame clones only, with some absent. The sample includes 200,000 to 250,000 clones, 80% to 85% of them seen just once. The sequenced sample consisted of PBMCs. The receptors here all came from a woman between 40 and 50 years old in good health and CMV-seronegative. Each CDR3 is given with its conserved first and last residue. Fields, in order: V gene, J gene, CDR3 protein.

TRBV9	TRBJ2-7	CASSARSGISYEQYF
TRBV5-1	TRBJ2-7	CASSPGVRGSYEQYF
TRBV7-9	TRBJ2-7	CASSPPVSSQGANEQYF
TRBV29-1	TRBJ2-7	CSVLGRLTYEQYF
TRBV7-9	TRBJ2-3	CASSTGAGSGPDTQYF
TRBV19	TRBJ2-1	CASSGGLEVNEQFF
TRBV5-6	TRBJ1-2	CASSFWQTNYGYTF
TRBV5-5	TRBJ2-5	CASSLVNLVLKETQYF
TRBV7-2	TRBJ1-2	CASSLARGVNYGYTF
TRBV27	TRBJ1-1	CASSLLGRNTEAFF
TRBV27	TRBJ1-1	CASSLFALNTEAFF
TRBV30	TRBJ2-3	CAWKLAGTDTQYF
TRBV27	TRBJ2-7	CASSFRPGGYEQYF
TRBV7-9	TRBJ1-2	CSSSGGANGYTF
TRBV19	TRBJ2-2	CASSIVKDYVNTGELFF
TRBV29-1	TRBJ2-2	CSVEDSRLNTGELFF